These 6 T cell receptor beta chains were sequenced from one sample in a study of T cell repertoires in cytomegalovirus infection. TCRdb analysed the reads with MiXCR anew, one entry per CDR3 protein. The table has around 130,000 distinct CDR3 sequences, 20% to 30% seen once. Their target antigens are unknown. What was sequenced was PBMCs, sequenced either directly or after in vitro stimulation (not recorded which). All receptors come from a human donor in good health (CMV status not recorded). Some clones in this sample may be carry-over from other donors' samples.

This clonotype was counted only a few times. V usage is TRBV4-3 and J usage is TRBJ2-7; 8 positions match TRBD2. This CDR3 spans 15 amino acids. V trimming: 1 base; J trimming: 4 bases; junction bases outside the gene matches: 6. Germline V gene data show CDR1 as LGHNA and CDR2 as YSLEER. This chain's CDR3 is CASSQGTAGVYEQYF. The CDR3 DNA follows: TGCGCCAGCAGCCAAGGCACAGCGGGAGTATACGAGCAGTACTTC.

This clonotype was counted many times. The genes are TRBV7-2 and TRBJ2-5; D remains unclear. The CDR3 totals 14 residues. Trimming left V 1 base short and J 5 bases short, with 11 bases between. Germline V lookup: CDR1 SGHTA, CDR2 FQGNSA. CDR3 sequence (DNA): TGTGCCAGCAGCTTAGATACGACGGTGGAGACCCAGTACTTC. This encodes CASSLDTTVETQYF.

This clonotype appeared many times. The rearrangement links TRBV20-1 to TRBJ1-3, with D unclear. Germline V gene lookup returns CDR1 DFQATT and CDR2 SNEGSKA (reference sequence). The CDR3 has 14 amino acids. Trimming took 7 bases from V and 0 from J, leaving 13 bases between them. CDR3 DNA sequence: TGCAGTGTACCTTGGGCCATCTCTGGAAACACCATATATTTT. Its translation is CSVPWAISGNTIYF.

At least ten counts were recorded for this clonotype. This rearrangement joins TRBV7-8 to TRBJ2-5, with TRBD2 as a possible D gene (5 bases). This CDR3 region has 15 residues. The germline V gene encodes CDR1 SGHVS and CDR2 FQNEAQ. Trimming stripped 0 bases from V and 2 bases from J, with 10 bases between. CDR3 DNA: TGTGCCAGCAGCTTAGCTCCGGGAAGTCAAGAGACCCAGTACTTC. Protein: CASSLAPGSQETQYF.

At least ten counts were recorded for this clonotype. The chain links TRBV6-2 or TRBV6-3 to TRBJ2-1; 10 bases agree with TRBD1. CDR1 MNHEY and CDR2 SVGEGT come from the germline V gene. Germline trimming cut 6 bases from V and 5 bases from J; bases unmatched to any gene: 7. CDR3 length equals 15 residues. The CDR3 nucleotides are TGTGCCAGCAGGAAGACAGGGGGCTTGAACAATGAGCAGTTCTTC. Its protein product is CASRKTGGLNNEQFF.

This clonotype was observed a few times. The chain's CDR3 is CASSGTSYDEQFF. The DNA for the CDR3 is TGTGCCAGCAGCGGGACATCTTACGATGAGCAGTTCTTC. The rearrangement links TRBV7-9 to TRBJ2-1, with D perhaps TRBD1 (6 bases). Trimming left V 5 bases short and J 8 bases short, with 13 bases between. CDR1 and CDR2 from the germline V gene are SEHNR and FQNEAQ (reference sequence). The CDR3 runs 13 residues.